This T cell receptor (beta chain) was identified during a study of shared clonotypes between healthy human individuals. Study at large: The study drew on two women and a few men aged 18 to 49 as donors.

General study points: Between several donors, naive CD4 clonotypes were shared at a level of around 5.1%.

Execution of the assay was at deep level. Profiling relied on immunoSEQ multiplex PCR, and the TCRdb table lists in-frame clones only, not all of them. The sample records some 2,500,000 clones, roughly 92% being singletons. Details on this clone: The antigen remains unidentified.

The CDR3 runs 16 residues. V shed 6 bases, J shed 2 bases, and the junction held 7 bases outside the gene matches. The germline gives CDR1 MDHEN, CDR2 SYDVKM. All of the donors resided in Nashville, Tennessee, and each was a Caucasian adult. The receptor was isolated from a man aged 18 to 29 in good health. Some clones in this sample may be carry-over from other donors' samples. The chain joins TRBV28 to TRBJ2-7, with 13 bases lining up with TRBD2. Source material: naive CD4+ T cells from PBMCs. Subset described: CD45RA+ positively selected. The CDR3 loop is CASSLGGLAGTYEQYF. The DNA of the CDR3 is TGTGCCAGCAGCCTAGGGGGACTAGCGGGGACCTACGAGCAGTACTTC.